This T cell receptor (beta chain) was identified during a study of human T cells and chemical hapten exposure. The overall study: Patch tests of 0.01% DPC on the upper back were read at 6 days. Whole-study results and caveats: With regard to DPC sensitization, TCRs above 1 in 1000 frequency did not change.

The sample's time point: patch test 1, 2 weeks after DPC sensitization. This sample's treatment: therapeutic diphenylcyclopropenone sensitization with weekly scalp DPC. With regard to this clonotype: No antigen is known for it.

Individual cDNA molecules received unique molecular identifiers in the library. MiXCR was run by TCRdb on the RACE reads, yielding one entry per CDR3 protein. The table includes some 94,000 distinct CDR3 sequences, about an eighth detected once. The CDR3 is made up of 13 amino acids. Germline CDR1 and CDR2: SQVTM and ANQGSEA. Trimming shortened V by 6 bases and J by 3 bases, and 14 bases separated the two germline ends. Source: whole blood, taken in connection with sensitization to the hapten diphenylcyclopropenone (DPC). The origin of this receptor is a woman aged 40 to 50 with alopecia areata. Some clones in this sample may be carry-over from other donors' samples. This chain connects TRBV29-1 to TRBJ1-2; D might be TRBD1 (5 bases). DNA of the CDR3: TGCAGCGTCGGGACGGGCTCCCACTATGGCTACACCTTC. Its translation is CSVGTGSHYGYTF.